This T cell receptor beta chain emerged from a study of regulatory T cells in long-lasting Graves disease. Time point described: newly diagnosed GD, antithyroid drugs for less than 3 months. The TCR library was prepared using RNA isolated from PBMCs. Doctors identified Graves' disease using the American Thyroid Association guidelines. With EDTA tubes as the receptacles, about 9 milliliters of peripheral blood were drawn. According to the study, TCR beta libraries were built with iRepertoire HTBI primers and CDR3-region Arm-PCR. TCRdb fed the multiplex PCR reads into MiXCR, producing one record per CDR3 protein. This table holds about 400,000 distinct CDR3 sequences, 15% found once. The sample was also reused in another study, on T cells in Graves' hyperthyroidism and ophthalmopathy. This second study notes: Patients showing uncontrolled infection, other autoimmune disease, pregnancy or lactation were ineligible.

The sequence came from a woman in her forties with Graves disease. The sequencing used peripheral blood mononuclear cells (PBMCs), collected at new diagnosis, from a patient treated with antithyroid drugs.

The CDR3 protein is CASSDRAGTDTQYF. The CDR3, as DNA: TGTGCCAGCAGCGACAGGGCGGGGACAGATACGCAGTATTTT. The chain employs TRBV5-4 and TRBJ2-3, with D perhaps TRBD1 (7 bases). The germline V gene encodes CDR1 SGHNT and CDR2 YYREEE (reference sequence). The V end lost 4 bases, the J end lost 3 bases, and 12 bases lay between the germline ends. This CDR3 region has 14 residues.